The 32 T cell receptor beta chains below all came from one sample that was sequenced in a study of PD-L1 blockade in urothelial cancer. Time point specified: pretreatment peripheral blood. Sequenced by immunoSEQ multiplex PCR; TCRdb stores in-frame clones only, minus some. The data show roughly 54,000 clones, with roughly 89% seen just once and approximately 14% held by the top ten. The sample was PBMCs, taken around atezolizumab (anti-PD-L1) treatment. These receptors all stem from a woman aged 55-69 years with urothelial cancer.

The chain combines TRBV28 with TRBJ1-5; D may be TRBD1 (5 bases). V was clipped by 3 bases and J by 4 bases, with 16 bases between them. CDR1 is MDHEN and CDR2 is SYDVKM in the germline V gene. The CDR3 is made up of 16 amino acids. This chain's CDR3 is CASSLGLPGRNQPQHF. The CDR3 DNA is TGTGCCAGCAGTTTGGGGCTGCCAGGGAGGAATCAGCCCCAGCATTTT.

The chain is built from TRBV19 and TRBJ1-3; a weak D match, TRBD1 (6 bases). This CDR3 contains 16 residues. Per the germline V gene, CDR1 is LNHDA and CDR2 is SQIVND (reference sequence). V was cut by 6 bases and J by 1 base, with 16 bases left in between. The chain's CDR3 is CASRFDRSVSGNTIYF. CDR3 DNA: TGTGCCAGTAGATTTGACAGGAGCGTTTCTGGAAACACCATATATTTT.

The chain joins TRBV6-1 to TRBJ2-3; D is ambiguous. CDR3 length equals 12 residues. In germline, CDR1 is MNHNS, CDR2 SASEGT. V was cut by 1 base and J by 6 bases, with 5 bases left in between. The CDR3 sequence is CASSEVLDTQYF. DNA for the CDR3: TGTGCCAGCAGTGAAGTTCTGGATACGCAGTATTTT.

The chain links TRBV7-2 to TRBJ2-7, with 9 positions matching TRBD2. CDR1 and CDR2 (germline): SGHTA, FQGNSA. This CDR3 is 13 amino acids long. V was clipped by 4 bases and J by 6 bases; unmatched bases: 4. The CDR3 is CASSWGLASEQYF. DNA for the CDR3: TGTGCCAGCAGCTGGGGACTAGCTAGCGAGCAGTACTTC.

V is TRBV7-2 and J is TRBJ1-5; D is possibly TRBD1 (6 bases). Germline V CDR1 and CDR2: SGHTA, FQGNSA. The CDR3 loop spans 15 amino acids. Trimming shortened V by 4 bases and J by 7 bases, and 17 bases separated the two germline ends. The CDR3 DNA follows: TGTGCCAGCAGCTCGCGTGTGGGGGCAGGGCAGCCCCAGCATTTT. This sequence encodes CASSSRVGAGQPQHF. Full variable domain (remainder filled in from reference TRBV7-2 and TRBJ1-5): GAGVSQSPSNKVTEKGKDVELRCDPISGHTALYWYRQSLGQGLEFLIYFQGNSAPDKSGLPSDRFSAERTGGSVSTLTIQRTQQEDSAVYLCASSSRVGAGQPQHFGDGTRLSIL.

This chain connects TRBV11-2 to TRBJ1-1; no reliable D call. The CDR3 sequence is 13 residues long. Germline assignment: CDR1 SGHAT and CDR2 FQNNGV. Trimming stripped 3 bases from V and 5 bases from J, with 10 bases between. The CDR3 sequence: CASSFSLITEAFF. As DNA, the CDR3 is TGTGCCAGCAGCTTTAGTTTGATAACTGAAGCTTTCTTT.

The rearrangement links TRBV11-2 to TRBJ2-2; D not resolved. Trimming took 1 base from V and 0 from J, leaving 12 bases between them. Per germline, CDR1 SGHAT and CDR2 FQNNGV. The CDR3 totals 17 residues. CDR3 sequence: CASSLVHQFANTGELFF. The DNA for the CDR3 is TGTGCCAGCAGCTTAGTCCACCAGTTCGCGAACACCGGGGAGCTGTTTTTT. Together with reference TRBV11-2 and TRBJ2-2, the CDR3 gives the full variable domain: EAGVAQSPRYKIIEKRQSVAFWCNPISGHATLYWYQQILGQGPKLLIQFQNNGVVDDSQLPKDRFSAERLKGVDSTLKIQPAKLEDSAVYLCASSLVHQFANTGELFFGEGSRLTVL.

The chain has TRBV5-6 and TRBJ2-7; 7 nucleotides agree with TRBD1. The length of the CDR3 is 14 residues. V was pared by 3 bases and J by 7 bases, with 10 bases of the junction left unmatched. Per germline, CDR1 SGHDT and CDR2 YYEEEE. CDR3 in DNA: TGTGCCAGCAGCTGGATGACAGGGACGGGAGAGCAGTACTTC. This translates into CASSWMTGTGEQYF.

The chain combines TRBV30 with TRBJ2-7; 8 bases line up with TRBD2. The V and J ends lost 2 bases and 3 bases, in that order; junction bases with no gene match: 12. Looked up from germline, CDR1 is GTSNPN and CDR2 is SVGIG (reference sequence). This CDR3 is built from 16 residues. CDR3 in amino acids: CAWSPIGTRVGYEQYF. DNA of the CDR3: TGTGCCTGGAGTCCAATTGGGACTAGGGTGGGCTACGAGCAGTACTTC.

The chain combines TRBV19 with TRBJ2-3, with D unresolved. CDR1 LNHDA and CDR2 SQIVND come from the germline V gene (reference sequence). V was shortened by 5 bases and J by 0 bases, with 3 bases between the two germline ends. This CDR3 is built from 12 residues. In DNA form, the CDR3 reads TGTGCCAGTAGTTATAGCACAGATACGCAGTATTTT. Translating it yields CASSYSTDTQYF.

The chain is built from TRBV7-9 and TRBJ1-5; unclear D gene. Trimming removed 3 bases at V and 1 base at J, with 10 bases between. Per the germline V gene, CDR1 is SEHNR and CDR2 is FQNEAQ (reference sequence). The CDR3 sequence is 15 residues long. In nucleotides, the CDR3 is TGTGCCAGCAGCTTGGGCCTCGCCAGCAATCAGCCCCAGCATTTT. Residues: CASSLGLASNQPQHF.

The rearrangement joins TRBV5-4 to TRBJ2-1; 10 nucleotides line up with TRBD2. The CDR3 is made up of 16 amino acids. Looked up from germline, CDR1 is SGHNT and CDR2 is YYREEE (reference sequence). The junction had 10 bases not matched to a gene; V was cut back by 4 bases and J by 6 bases. The CDR3 DNA sequence: TGTGCCAGCAGCGCGCCGGGACTAGCGAGCCTCAATGAGCAGTTCTTC. It specifies CASSAPGLASLNEQFF.

The chain combines TRBV5-1 with TRBJ2-4, with D perhaps matching TRBD2 (5 bases). Germline V gene lookup returns CDR1 SGHRS and CDR2 YFSETQ. V was pared by 1 base and J by 5 bases, with 10 bases between. The CDR3 runs 14 residues. The CDR3 bases are TGCGCCAGCAGCTTGACGACTACTGAAAACATTCAGTACTTC. Translating it yields CASSLTTTENIQYF.

The genes are TRBV6-1 and TRBJ1-5, with 8 positions matching TRBD1. Germline V lookup: CDR1 MNHNS, CDR2 SASEGT. Losses at the gene ends were 6 bases for V and 5 bases for J; bases not matched to a gene: 3. The CDR3 loop spans 13 amino acids. The CDR3 DNA is TGTGCCAGCAGAGGGACAGGAGATCAGCCCCAGCATTTT. Its protein product is CASRGTGDQPQHF.

This clone has a handful of counts. The J gene is TRBJ2-6, the V gene TRBV7-3; 9 nucleotides align to TRBD1. The CDR3 is 14 residues long. Germline V gives CDR1 SGHTA, CDR2 FQGTGA. Trimming took 2 bases from V and 12 from J; bases not matched to a gene: 5. Written as DNA, the CDR3 is TGTGCCAGCAGCTTACAGGGACAGGGAGGCGTCCTGACTTTC. Translation: CASSLQGQGGVLTF.

This clone was detected only a few times. Other DNA variants within this sample encode the same CDR3. V usage is TRBV7-7 and J usage is TRBJ2-1; 7 positions agree with TRBD2. The CDR3 contains 15 residues. With V trimmed by 5 bases and J by 1 base, 5 bases remained unmatched. Per germline, CDR1 SSHAT and CDR2 FNYEAQ (reference sequence). This CDR3 is CASSPREGSYNEQFF. For the CDR3, the DNA is TGTGCCAGCAGCCCCAGGGAGGGTTCCTACAATGAGCAGTTCTTC.

The chain combines TRBV13 with TRBJ1-2; possibly TRBD1 for D (6 bases). The ends were cut back, 4 bases at V and 4 bases at J, with 16 bases in the middle. Germline CDR1 reads PRHDT; CDR2 reads FYEKMQ (reference sequence). The CDR3 totals 15 residues. CDR3 in amino acids: CASSSRGGAGYGYTF. The CDR3 nucleotides are TGTGCCAGCAGCTCCCGTGGGGGGGCGGGCTATGGCTACACCTTC.

By share, this clone counts as medium-sized. The J gene is TRBJ1-1, the V gene TRBV28; 9 bases fit TRBD1. CDR3 length: 16 amino acids. V lost 3 bases, J lost 4 bases, and 9 bases stayed unmatched. CDR1 is MDHEN, CDR2 SYDVKM, per germline. CDR3: CASSFSLDRGFTEAFF. The CDR3 nucleotides read TGTGCCAGCAGTTTTTCCCTCGACAGGGGGTTCACTGAAGCTTTCTTT. Full variable domain (remainder filled in from reference TRBV28 and TRBJ1-1): DVKVTQSSRYLVKRTGEKVFLECVQDMDHENMFWYRQDPGLGLRLIYFSYDVKMKEKGDIPEGYSVSREKKERFSLILESASTNQTSMYLCASSFSLDRGFTEAFFGQGTRLTVV.

In this sample, this clone turned up once. The rearrangement uses TRBV6-5 and TRBJ2-3; 10 bases agree with TRBD1. The CDR3 is 13 residues long. Unmatched junction bases numbered 4, after V lost 6 bases and J lost 7 bases. CDR1 and CDR2 (germline): MNHEY, SVGAGI. CDR3: CASRRDRGNTQYF. The CDR3, as DNA: TGTGCCAGCAGACGGGACAGGGGAAATACGCAGTATTTT.

The chain combines TRBV15 with TRBJ1-6; a possible D gene is TRBD1 (6 bases). The germline V gene has CDR1 LNHNV and CDR2 YYDKDF (reference sequence). V was shortened by 4 bases and J by 3 bases, with 13 bases between the two germline ends. The CDR3 totals 16 residues. CDR3 residues: CATSKDSYIYNSPLHF. As DNA, the CDR3 is TGTGCCACCAGCAAGGACAGCTACATCTATAATTCACCCCTCCACTTT.

This chain links TRBV5-4 with TRBJ2-2; tentative D call: TRBD2 (6 bases). The CDR3 length is 15 residues. Trimming stripped 5 bases from V and 1 base from J, with 12 bases between. CDR1 SGHNT and CDR2 YYREEE come from the germline V gene (reference sequence). CDR3 in amino acids: CASRNVAENTGELFF. The CDR3 DNA reads as TGTGCCAGCAGGAATGTAGCGGAGAACACCGGGGAGCTGTTTTTT.

This clone was seen only a few times. The chain couples TRBV28 to TRBJ2-5; TRBD1 might be the D (5 bases). The germline V and J ends were trimmed by 5 bases and 5 bases, with 12 bases remaining between them. Germline V gives CDR1 MDHEN, CDR2 SYDVKM. The CDR3 is 13 residues long. This CDR3 is CASSLMGQETQYF. The CDR3, as DNA: TGTGCCAGCAGTCTAATGGGGCAGGAGACCCAGTACTTC.

The V call is TRBV9, the J call TRBJ2-1, with D possibly matching TRBD2 (6 bases). V lost 0 bases, J lost 7 bases, and 14 bases lay in between. Germline values: CDR1 SGDLS, CDR2 YYNGEE. This CDR3 is built from 15 residues. CDR3 sequence reads: CASSVDPGVRNEQFF. The CDR3 DNA reads TGTGCCAGCAGCGTAGACCCGGGGGTCCGGAATGAGCAGTTCTTC. The full variable domain, completed using reference TRBV9 and TRBJ2-1, is DSGVTQTPKHLITATGQRVTLRCSPRSGDLSVYWYQQSLDQGLQFLIQYYNGEERAKGNILERFSAQQFPDLHSELNLSSLELGDSALYFCASSVDPGVRNEQFFGPGTRLTVL.

This clone was counted only a few times. The CDR3 loop is CSAGGPGRNQPQHF. CDR3 sequence (DNA): TGCAGCGCTGGGGGTCCCGGGAGGAATCAGCCCCAGCATTTT. The V and J genes are TRBV29-1 and TRBJ1-5; TRBD1 is a possible D gene (5 bases). V lost 7 bases, J lost 4 bases, and 17 bases lay in between. Germline V CDR1 and CDR2: SQVTM, ANQGSEA. The CDR3 runs to 14 residues.

The chain combines TRBV19 with TRBJ2-1; 13 nucleotides align to TRBD2. The V and J ends lost 3 bases and 14 bases, in that order; junction bases with no gene match: 7. From germline, CDR1 is LNHDA and CDR2 SQIVND (reference sequence). This CDR3 has 14 residues. The CDR3 region has the DNA TGTGCCAGTAGTATCGGACTAGCGGGAGAAAGCGAGTTCTTC. Translated, it gives CASSIGLAGESEFF.

This chain uses TRBV15 with TRBJ2-7; TRBD1 is a possible D gene (7 bases). V lost 3 bases and J lost 7, with 16 bases in between. The CDR3 contains 14 residues. Germline V gene data show CDR1 as LNHNV and CDR2 as YYDKDF (reference sequence). The CDR3 loop reads CATSREQTGREQYF. The CDR3 region has the DNA TGTGCCACCAGCAGGGAACAGACAGGGAGGGAGCAGTACTTC.

The chain combines TRBV7-2 with TRBJ1-2; perhaps TRBD1 as D (5 bases). Germline V gives CDR1 SGHTA, CDR2 FQGNSA. This CDR3 region has 13 residues. V lost 4 bases to trimming and J lost 5 bases, with 11 bases between them. CDR3 coding DNA: TGTGCCAGCAGCTACGGGGGGGGTTATGGCTACACCTTC. Translation gives CASSYGGGYGYTF.

The chain is built from TRBV18 and TRBJ2-2, with 10 bases fitting TRBD2. The V and J ends lost 3 bases and 5 bases, in that order; junction bases with no gene match: 6. The CDR3 runs 16 residues. The germline CDR1 and CDR2 sequences are KGHSH and LQKENI. CDR3 sequence reads: CASSPPGLAVTGELFF. In DNA form, the CDR3 reads TGTGCCAGCTCACCCCCCGGACTAGCGGTGACCGGGGAGCTGTTTTTT.

This chain connects TRBV5-1 to TRBJ1-5; D unclear. The germline V gene has CDR1 SGHRS and CDR2 YFSETQ. This CDR3 is built from 13 residues. V lost 0 bases to trimming and J lost 6 bases, with 7 bases between them. The CDR3 DNA reads TGCGCCAGCAGCTTGGATCCGGGTCAGCCCCAGCATTTT. This translates into CASSLDPGQPQHF. Full variable domain (missing parts from reference TRBV5-1 and TRBJ1-5): KAGVTQTPRYLIKTRGQQVTLSCSPISGHRSVSWYQQTPGQGLQFLFEYFSETQRNKGNFPGRFSGRQFSNSRSEMNVSTLELGDSALYLCASSLDPGQPQHFGDGTRLSIL.

The rearrangement joins TRBV6-4 to TRBJ2-1; 12 nucleotides line up with TRBD2. The CDR3 is made up of 16 amino acids. Germline V CDR1 and CDR2: MRHNA, SNTAGT. The trim removed 8 bases at V and 1 base at J, leaving 6 bases unmatched. The CDR3 DNA sequence: TGTGCCAGCGGGGCTAGCGGGGGGGCATCCTACAATGAGCAGTTCTTC. Its protein is CASGASGGASYNEQFF.

The V call is TRBV28, the J call TRBJ2-2, with 9 bases fitting TRBD1. The CDR3 has 16 residues. The V segment lost 5 bases and the J segment 5 bases; nucleotides outside the gene matches: 9. Germline values: CDR1 MDHEN, CDR2 SYDVKM. CDR3 DNA sequence: TGTGCCAGCAGTCCCTGGACAGGGGTGGGAACCGGGGAGCTGTTTTTT. Translation gives CASSPWTGVGTGELFF.

The chain has TRBV10-2 and TRBJ2-5; unclear D gene. The CDR3 sequence is 14 residues long. CDR1 and CDR2 from the germline V gene are WSHSY and SAAADI. Trimming shortened V by 0 bases and J by 0 bases, and 5 bases separated the two germline ends. Here the CDR3 DNA reads TGCGCCAGCAGTGAGTCTACGGACCAAGAGACCCAGTACTTC. This codes for CASSESTDQETQYF.